The clone carrying this T cell receptor beta chain was counted a few times. Its specificity is unknown. Newly diagnosed hyperthyroidism patients aged 18 to 65 years had disease lasting under 2 months. The sample of blood was obtained at first hyperthyroidism diagnosis (before any ophthalmopathy symptoms). The sample originates from a study of T cells in Graves' hyperthyroidism and ophthalmopathy. Findings and limits, study-wide: The model identified upcoming ophthalmopathy a median around 6 months ahead of onset.

CDR3 size: 14 residues. CDR1 is LNHDA, CDR2 SQIVND, per germline (reference sequence). The ends were cut back, 1 base at V and 0 bases at J, with 4 bases in the middle. Using RNA transcripts as the source, TCR beta CDR3 regions were amplified. With the HTBI primer set, the TCR CDR3 went through a first round of RT-PCR. From the multiplex PCR reads, TCRdb called clonotypes with MiXCR, one entry per CDR3 protein. Of about 300,000 distinct CDR3 sequences in the sample, roughly 14% were seen once. The receptor's source is a woman aged 25-40 years with Graves' hyperthyroidism that later progressed to Graves' ophthalmopathy. The gene calls are TRBV19 and TRBJ1-3, with D uncertain. The specimen was blood. CDR3 loop: CASSIGASGNTIYF. In DNA, the CDR3 is TGTGCCAGTAGTATAGGGGCCTCTGGAAACACCATATATTTT.